A single sample gave rise to the 5 T cell receptor beta chains below, sequenced in a study of post-analysis software for immune sequencing data. These receptors' targets are unknown. Study-wide points: Higher frequency in patients than in controls was seen for roughly five TRBV segments, with TRBV5-6, TRBV5-1 and TRBV20-1 among them.

Carried by the TCR beta cDNA libraries were unique molecular identifiers. MiXCR was run by TCRdb on the PCR reads, yielding one entry per CDR3 protein. The data show around 200,000 distinct CDR3 sequences, over 25% seen once. Sequenced input: blood. Receptors originate from a girl aged 2-17 years with multiple sclerosis.

In its sample, this clonotype was seen a few times. The chain carries TRBV5-8 and TRBJ2-1; a possible D gene is TRBD2 (5 bases). This CDR3 has 15 amino acids. From germline, CDR1 is SGHTS and CDR2 YDEGEE. V was trimmed by 3 bases and J by 1 base, leaving 11 bases between them. CDR3 DNA: TGTGCCAGCAGCTCGGTCCGGAGGTCCTACAATGAGCAGTTCTTC. Its translation: CASSSVRRSYNEQFF.

About this clonotype itself: Given a much more abundant clone one base away, this may be a read error. The chain links TRBV21-1 to TRBJ2-5; the table's D call, TRBD1, was not checked against the DNA. TRBV21-1 is shown as a pseudogene. The CDR3 is 17 residues long. The CDR3 sequence is CVSSKGDLDLAQETQYF. CDR3 nucleotides: TGTGTCAGCAGCAAAGGGGACCTTGATCTGGCTCAGGAGACCCAGTACTTC.

This clonotype was recorded at least ten times. CDR3 DNA: TGTGCCAGCAGCCAACGGACAGGCGAGAGTTACGAGCAGTACTTC. This gives the protein CASSQRTGESYEQYF. V usage is TRBV4-2 and J usage is TRBJ2-7; 7 nucleotides align to TRBD1. The CDR3 runs to 15 residues. V shed 2 bases, J shed 4 bases, and the junction held 8 bases outside the gene matches. Germline V gene lookup returns CDR1 LGHNA and CDR2 YNFKEQ.

The chain joins TRBV6-6 to TRBJ1-1; D remains unclear. Trimming removed 5 bases from V and 5 bases from J, with 18 bases in between. The CDR3 is 15 amino acids. Per germline, CDR1 MNHNY and CDR2 SVGAGI (reference sequence). CDR3 protein: CASSLRGGRGTEAFF. The CDR3 DNA reads TGTGCCAGCAGTCTCCGCGGAGGGCGAGGGACTGAAGCTTTCTTT.

The chain joins TRBV20-1 to TRBJ2-7, with 8 bases lining up with TRBD1. The trim removed 6 bases at V and 3 bases at J, leaving 7 bases unmatched. The CDR3 has 13 amino acids. Germline CDR1 reads DFQATT; CDR2 reads SNEGSKA (reference sequence). CDR3 amino acids: CSAPRQGSYEQYF. CDR3 in DNA: TGCAGTGCGCCCCGACAGGGGAGCTACGAGCAGTACTTC.